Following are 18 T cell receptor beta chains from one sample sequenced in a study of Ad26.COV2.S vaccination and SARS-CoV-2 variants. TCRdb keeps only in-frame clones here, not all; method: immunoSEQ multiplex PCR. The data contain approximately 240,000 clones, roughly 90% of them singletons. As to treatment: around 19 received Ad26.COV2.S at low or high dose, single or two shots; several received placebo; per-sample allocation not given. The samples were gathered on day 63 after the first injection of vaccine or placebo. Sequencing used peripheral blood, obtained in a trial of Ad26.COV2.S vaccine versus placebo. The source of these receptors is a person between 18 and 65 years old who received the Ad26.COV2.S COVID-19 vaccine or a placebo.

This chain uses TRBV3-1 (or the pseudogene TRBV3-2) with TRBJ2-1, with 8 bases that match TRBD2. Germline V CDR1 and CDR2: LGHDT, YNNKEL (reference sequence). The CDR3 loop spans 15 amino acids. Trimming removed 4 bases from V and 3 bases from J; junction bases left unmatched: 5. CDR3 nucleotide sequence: TGTGCCAGCAGCCTCCGGGGGGGACTCTACAATGAGCAGTTCTTC. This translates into CASSLRGGLYNEQFF.

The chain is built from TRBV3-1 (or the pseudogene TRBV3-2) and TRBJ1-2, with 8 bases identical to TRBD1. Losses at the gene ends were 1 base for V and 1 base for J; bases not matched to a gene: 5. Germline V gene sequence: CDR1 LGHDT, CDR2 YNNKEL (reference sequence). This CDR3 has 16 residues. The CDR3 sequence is CASSQASGGGNYGYTF. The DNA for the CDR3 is TGTGCCAGCAGCCAAGCCTCAGGGGGCGGTAACTATGGCTACACCTTC.

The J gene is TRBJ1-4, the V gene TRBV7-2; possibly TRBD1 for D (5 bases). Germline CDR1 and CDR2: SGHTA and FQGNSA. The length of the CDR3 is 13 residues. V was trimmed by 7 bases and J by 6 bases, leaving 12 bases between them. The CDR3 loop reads CASKRGWDEKLFF. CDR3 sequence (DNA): TGTGCCAGCAAGCGGGGGTGGGATGAAAAACTGTTTTTT. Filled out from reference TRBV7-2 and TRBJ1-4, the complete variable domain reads GAGVSQSPSNKVTEKGKDVELRCDPISGHTALYWYRQSLGQGLEFLIYFQGNSAPDKSGLPSDRFSAERTGGSVSTLTIQRTQQEDSAVYLCASKRGWDEKLFFGSGTQLSVL.

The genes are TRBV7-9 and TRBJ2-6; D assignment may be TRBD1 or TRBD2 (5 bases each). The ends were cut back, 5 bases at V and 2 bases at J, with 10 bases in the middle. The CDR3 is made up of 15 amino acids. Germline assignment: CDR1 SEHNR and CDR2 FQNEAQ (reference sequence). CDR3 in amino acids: CASSPRDAGANVLTF. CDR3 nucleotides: TGTGCCAGCAGCCCTCGGGACGCTGGGGCCAACGTCCTGACTTTC. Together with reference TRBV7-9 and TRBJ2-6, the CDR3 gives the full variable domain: DTGVSQNPRHKITKRGQNVTFRCDPISEHNRLYWYRQTLGQGPEFLTYFQNEAQLEKSRLLSDRFSAERPKGSFSTLEIQRTEQGDSAMYLCASSPRDAGANVLTFGAGSRLTVL.

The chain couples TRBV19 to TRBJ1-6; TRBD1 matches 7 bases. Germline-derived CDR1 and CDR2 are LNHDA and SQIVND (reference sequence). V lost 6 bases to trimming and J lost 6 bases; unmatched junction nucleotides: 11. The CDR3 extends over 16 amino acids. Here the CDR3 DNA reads TGTGCCAGTAGGGGAGGGGGCGCTGGGCTTAATTCACCCCTCCACTTT. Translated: CASRGGGAGLNSPLHF.

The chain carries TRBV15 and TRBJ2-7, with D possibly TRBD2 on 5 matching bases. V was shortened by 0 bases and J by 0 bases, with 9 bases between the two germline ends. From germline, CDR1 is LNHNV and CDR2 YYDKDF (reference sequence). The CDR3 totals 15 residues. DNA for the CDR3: TGTGCCACCAGCAGAGAGTTAGCGCTCTCCTACGAGCAGTACTTC. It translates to CATSRELALSYEQYF.

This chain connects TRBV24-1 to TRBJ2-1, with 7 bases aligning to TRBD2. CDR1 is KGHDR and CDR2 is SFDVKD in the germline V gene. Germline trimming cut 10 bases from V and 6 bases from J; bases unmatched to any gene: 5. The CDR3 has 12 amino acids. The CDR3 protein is CATGGPGNEQFF. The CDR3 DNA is TGTGCCACGGGAGGGCCTGGCAATGAGCAGTTCTTC.

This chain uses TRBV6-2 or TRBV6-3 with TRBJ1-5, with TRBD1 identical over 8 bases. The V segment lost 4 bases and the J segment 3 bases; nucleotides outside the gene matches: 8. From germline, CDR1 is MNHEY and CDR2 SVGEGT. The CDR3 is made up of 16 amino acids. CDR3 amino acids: CASSSLDRGFNQPQHF. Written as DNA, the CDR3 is TGTGCCAGCAGTTCCCTAGACAGGGGCTTCAATCAGCCCCAGCATTTT.

CDR3 nucleotides: TGTGCCAGCAGCTTTTACGGTAAAACAGGGGGCGCTCATAATGAGCAGTTCTTC. Protein product: CASSFYGKTGGAHNEQFF. The chain carries TRBV7-2 and TRBJ2-1; 9 bases line up with TRBD1. Germline assignment: CDR1 SGHTA and CDR2 FQGNSA. This CDR3 comprises 18 residues. J was trimmed by 7 bases and V by 3 bases; bases with no gene match: 16.

CDR3 protein: CASRPTRGGELFF. CDR3 nucleotides: TGTGCCAGCAGGCCTACCAGGGGCGGGGAGCTGTTTTTT. The rearrangement links TRBV6-2 or TRBV6-3 to TRBJ2-2; tentatively, D is TRBD1 (6 bases). V was shortened by 6 bases and J by 7 bases, with 12 bases between the two germline ends. Per germline, CDR1 MNHEY and CDR2 SVGEGT. The CDR3 spans 13 residues.

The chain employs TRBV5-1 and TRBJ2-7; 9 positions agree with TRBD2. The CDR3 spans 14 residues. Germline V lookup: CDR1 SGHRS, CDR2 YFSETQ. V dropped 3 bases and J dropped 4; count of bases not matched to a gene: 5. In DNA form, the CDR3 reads TGCGCCAGCAGCTGGGGTAGCGGGGGTTACGAGCAGTACTTC. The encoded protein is CASSWGSGGYEQYF.

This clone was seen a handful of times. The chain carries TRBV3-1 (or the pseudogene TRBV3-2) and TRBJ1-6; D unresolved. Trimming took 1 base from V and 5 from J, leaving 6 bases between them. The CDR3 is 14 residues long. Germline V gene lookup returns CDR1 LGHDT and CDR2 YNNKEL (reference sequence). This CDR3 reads CASSQAGDNSPLHF. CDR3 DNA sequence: TGTGCCAGCAGCCAAGCCGGAGATAATTCACCCCTCCACTTT.

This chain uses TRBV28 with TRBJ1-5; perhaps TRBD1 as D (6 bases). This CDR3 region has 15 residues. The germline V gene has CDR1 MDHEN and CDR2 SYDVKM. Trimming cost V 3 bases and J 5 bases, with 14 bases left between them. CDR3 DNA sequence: TGTGCCAGCAGTTTCCGGCAGGGGATGTATCAGCCCCAGCATTTT. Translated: CASSFRQGMYQPQHF.

CDR3 loop: CASSMGDPYFTLPQHF. The CDR3 coding sequence is TGTGCCAGTAGTATGGGAGACCCATACTTCACTCTGCCCCAGCATTTT. The chain recombines TRBV19 with TRBJ1-5; D not certain. Trimming took off 3 bases at V and 9 bases at J, with 21 bases between the two ends. The CDR3 totals 16 residues. Per germline, CDR1 LNHDA and CDR2 SQIVND (reference sequence). The full variable domain, its missing parts supplied by reference TRBV19 and TRBJ1-5, is DGGITQSPKYLFRKEGQNVTLSCEQNLNHDAMYWYRQDPGQGLRLIYYSQIVNDFQKGDIAEGYSVSREKKESFPLTVTSAQKNPTAFYLCASSMGDPYFTLPQHFGDGTRLSIL.

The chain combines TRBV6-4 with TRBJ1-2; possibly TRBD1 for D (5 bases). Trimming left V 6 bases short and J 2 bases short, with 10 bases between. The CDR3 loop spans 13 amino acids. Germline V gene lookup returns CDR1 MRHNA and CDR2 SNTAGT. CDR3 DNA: TGTGCCAGCAGCCCGGCAGGGAACTATGGCTACACCTTC. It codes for CASSPAGNYGYTF.

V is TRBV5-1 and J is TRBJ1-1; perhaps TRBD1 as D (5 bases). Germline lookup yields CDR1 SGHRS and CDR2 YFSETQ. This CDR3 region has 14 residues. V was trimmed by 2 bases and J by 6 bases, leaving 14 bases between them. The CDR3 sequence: CASSFGRDSAEAFF. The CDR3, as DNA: TGCGCCAGCAGCTTCGGTCGGGACTCTGCTGAAGCTTTCTTT.

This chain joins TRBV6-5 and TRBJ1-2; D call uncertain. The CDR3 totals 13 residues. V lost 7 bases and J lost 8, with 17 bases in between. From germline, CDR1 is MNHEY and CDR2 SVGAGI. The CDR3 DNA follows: TGTGCCAGCACCACCATGGGTGAGATGGGCTACACCTTC. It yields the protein CASTTMGEMGYTF.

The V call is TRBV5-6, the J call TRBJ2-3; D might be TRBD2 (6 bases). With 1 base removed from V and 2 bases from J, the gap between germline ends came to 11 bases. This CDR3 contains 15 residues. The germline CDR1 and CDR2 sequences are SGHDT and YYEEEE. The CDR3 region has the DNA TGTGCCAGCAGCTTGTTGCGGGGCCTCACAGATACGCAGTATTTT. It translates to CASSLLRGLTDTQYF.